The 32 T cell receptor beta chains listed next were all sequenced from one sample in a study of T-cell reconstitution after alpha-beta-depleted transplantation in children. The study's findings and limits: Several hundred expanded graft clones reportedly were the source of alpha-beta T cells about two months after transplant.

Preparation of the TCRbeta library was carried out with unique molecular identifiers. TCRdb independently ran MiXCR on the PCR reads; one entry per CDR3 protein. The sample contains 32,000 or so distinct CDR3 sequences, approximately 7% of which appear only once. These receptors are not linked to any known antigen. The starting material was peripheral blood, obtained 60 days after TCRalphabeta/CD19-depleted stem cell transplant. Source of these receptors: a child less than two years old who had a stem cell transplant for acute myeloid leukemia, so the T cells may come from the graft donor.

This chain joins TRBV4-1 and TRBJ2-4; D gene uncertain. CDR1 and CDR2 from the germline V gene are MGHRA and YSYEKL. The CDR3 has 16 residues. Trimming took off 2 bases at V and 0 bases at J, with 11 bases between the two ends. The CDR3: CASSQKAALAKNIQYF. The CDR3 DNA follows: TGCGCCAGCAGCCAAAAGGCCGCTTTAGCCAAAAACATTCAGTACTTC.

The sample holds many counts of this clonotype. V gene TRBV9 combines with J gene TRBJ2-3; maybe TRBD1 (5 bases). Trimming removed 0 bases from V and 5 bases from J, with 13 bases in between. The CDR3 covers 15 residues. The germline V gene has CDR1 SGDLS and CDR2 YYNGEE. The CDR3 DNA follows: TGTGCCAGCAGCGTAGCGGGCAGGGCGGTAGATACGCAGTATTTT. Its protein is CASSVAGRAVDTQYF.

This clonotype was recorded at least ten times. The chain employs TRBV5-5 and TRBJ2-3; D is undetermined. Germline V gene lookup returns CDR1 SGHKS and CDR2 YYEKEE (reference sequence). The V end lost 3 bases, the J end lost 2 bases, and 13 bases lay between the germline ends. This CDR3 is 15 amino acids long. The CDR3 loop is CASSSEAITTDTQYF. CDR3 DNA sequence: TGTGCCAGCAGCTCCGAAGCTATAACCACAGATACGCAGTATTTT.

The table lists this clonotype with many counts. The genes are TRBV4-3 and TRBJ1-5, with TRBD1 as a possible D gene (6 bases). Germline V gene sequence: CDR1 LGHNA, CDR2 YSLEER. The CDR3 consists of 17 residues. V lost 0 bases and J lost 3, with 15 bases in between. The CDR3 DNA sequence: TGCGCCAGCAGCCAAGAAAAGAGGGGGGCCTTCAATCAGCCCCAGCATTTT. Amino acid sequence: CASSQEKRGAFNQPQHF.

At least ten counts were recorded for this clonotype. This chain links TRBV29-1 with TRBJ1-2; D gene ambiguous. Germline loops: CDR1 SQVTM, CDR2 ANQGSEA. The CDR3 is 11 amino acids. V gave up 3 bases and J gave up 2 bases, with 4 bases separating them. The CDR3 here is CSVDRNYGYTF. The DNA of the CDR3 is TGCAGCGTTGACCGAAACTATGGCTACACCTTC.

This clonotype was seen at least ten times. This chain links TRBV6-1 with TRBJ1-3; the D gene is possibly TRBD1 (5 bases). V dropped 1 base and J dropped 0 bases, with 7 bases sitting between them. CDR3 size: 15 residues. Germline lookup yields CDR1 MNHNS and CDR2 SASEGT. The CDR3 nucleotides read TGTGCCAGCAGTGAAGGACAGTCCTCTGGAAACACCATATATTTT. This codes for CASSEGQSSGNTIYF.

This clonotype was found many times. CDR3 nucleotide sequence: TGTGCCAGCAGTCTCGGGACTGTGATACAGGAGCAGTTCTTC. Protein: CASSLGTVIQEQFF. The chain combines TRBV6-2 or TRBV6-3 with TRBJ2-1; the D gene is possibly TRBD2 (6 bases). The CDR3 extends over 14 amino acids. Germline assignment: CDR1 MNHEY and CDR2 SVGEGT. V was cut by 5 bases and J by 10 bases, with 18 bases left in between.

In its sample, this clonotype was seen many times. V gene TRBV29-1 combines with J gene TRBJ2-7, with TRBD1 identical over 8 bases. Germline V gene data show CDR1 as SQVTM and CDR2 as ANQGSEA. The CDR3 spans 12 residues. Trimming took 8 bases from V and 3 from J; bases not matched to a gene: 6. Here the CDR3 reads CSIGTGYYEQYF. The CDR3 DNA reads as TGCAGCATCGGGACAGGTTACTACGAGCAGTACTTC.

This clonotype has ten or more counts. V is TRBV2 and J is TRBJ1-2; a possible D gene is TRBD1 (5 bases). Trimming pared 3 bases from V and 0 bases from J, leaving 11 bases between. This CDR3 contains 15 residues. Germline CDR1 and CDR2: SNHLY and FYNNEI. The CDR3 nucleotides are TGTGCCAGCAGTGAGGGGGACGGCTCTAACTATGGCTACACCTTC. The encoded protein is CASSEGDGSNYGYTF.

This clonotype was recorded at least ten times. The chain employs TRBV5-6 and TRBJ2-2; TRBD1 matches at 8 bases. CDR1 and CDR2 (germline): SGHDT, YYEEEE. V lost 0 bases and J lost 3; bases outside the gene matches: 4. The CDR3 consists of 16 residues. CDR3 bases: TGTGCCAGCAGCTTGGTGGGACAGGACTACACCGGGGAGCTGTTTTTT. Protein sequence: CASSLVGQDYTGELFF.

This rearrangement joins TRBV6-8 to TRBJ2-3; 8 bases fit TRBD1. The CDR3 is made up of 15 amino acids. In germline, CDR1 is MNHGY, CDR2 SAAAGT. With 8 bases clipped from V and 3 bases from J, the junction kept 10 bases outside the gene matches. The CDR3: CASADRVVSTDTQYF. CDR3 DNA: TGTGCCAGCGCGGACAGGGTGGTTTCAACAGATACGCAGTATTTT.

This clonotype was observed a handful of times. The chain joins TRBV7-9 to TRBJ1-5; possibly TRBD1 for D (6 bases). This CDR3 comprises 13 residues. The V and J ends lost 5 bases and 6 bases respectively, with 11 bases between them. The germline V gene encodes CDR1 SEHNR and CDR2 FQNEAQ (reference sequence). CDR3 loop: CASSEKGGQPQHF. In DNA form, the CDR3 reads TGTGCCAGCAGCGAAAAGGGGGGTCAGCCCCAGCATTTT.

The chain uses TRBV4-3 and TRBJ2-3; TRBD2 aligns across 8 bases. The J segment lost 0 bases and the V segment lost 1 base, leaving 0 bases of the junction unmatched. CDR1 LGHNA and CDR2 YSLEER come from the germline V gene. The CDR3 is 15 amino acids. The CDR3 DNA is TGCGCCAGCAGCCAAGCTAGCGGGAGCACAGATACGCAGTATTTT. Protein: CASSQASGSTDTQYF.

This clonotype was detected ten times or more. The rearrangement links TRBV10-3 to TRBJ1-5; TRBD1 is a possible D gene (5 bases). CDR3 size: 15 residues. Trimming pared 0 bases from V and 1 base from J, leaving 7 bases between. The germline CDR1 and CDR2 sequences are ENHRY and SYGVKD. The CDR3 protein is CAISESRDSNQPQHF. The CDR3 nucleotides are TGTGCCATCAGTGAGTCTCGGGACAGCAATCAGCCCCAGCATTTT.

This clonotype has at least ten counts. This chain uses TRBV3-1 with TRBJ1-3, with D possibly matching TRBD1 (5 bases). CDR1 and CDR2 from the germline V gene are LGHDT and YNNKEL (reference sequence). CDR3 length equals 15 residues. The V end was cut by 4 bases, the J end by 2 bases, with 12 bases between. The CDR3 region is CASSPLGRAGNTIYF. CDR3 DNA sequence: TGTGCCAGCAGCCCCCTTGGCAGGGCTGGAAACACCATATATTTT.

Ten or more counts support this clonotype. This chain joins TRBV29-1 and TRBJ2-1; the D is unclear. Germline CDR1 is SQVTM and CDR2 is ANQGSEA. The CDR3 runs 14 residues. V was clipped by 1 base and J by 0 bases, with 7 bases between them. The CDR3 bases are TGCAGCGTTGAAGGTGGTATCTCCTACAATGAGCAGTTCTTC. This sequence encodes CSVEGGISYNEQFF.

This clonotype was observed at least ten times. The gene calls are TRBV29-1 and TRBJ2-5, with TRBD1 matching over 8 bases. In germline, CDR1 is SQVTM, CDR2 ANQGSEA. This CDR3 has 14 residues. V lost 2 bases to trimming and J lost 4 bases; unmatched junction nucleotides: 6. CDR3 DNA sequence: TGCAGCGTTGAACGAGGACAGGGAGGAGAGACCCAGTACTTC. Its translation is CSVERGQGGETQYF.

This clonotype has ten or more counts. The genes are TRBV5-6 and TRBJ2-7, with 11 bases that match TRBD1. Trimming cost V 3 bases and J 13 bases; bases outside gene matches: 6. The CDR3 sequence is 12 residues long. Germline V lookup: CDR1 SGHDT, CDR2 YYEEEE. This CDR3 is CASSWTGGVKYF. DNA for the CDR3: TGTGCCAGCAGCTGGACAGGGGGCGTGAAATACTTC.

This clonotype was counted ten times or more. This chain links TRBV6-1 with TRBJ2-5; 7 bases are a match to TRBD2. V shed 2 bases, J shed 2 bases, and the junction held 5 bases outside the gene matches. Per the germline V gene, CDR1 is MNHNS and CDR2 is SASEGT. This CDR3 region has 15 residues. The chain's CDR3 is CASSERGDLQETQYF. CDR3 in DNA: TGTGCCAGCAGTGAACGGGGGGACCTTCAAGAGACCCAGTACTTC.

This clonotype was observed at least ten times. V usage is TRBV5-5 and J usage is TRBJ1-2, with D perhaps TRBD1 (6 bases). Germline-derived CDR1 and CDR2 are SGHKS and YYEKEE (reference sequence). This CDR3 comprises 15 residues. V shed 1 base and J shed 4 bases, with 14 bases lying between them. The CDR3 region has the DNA TGTGCCAGCAGCTTGACTCGGGACACCCGCTATGGCTACACCTTC. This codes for CASSLTRDTRYGYTF. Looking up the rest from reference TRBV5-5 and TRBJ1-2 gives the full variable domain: DAGVTQSPTHLIKTRGQQVTLRCSPISGHKSVSWYQQVLGQGPQFIFQYYEKEERGRGNFPDRFSARQFPNYSSELNVNALLLGDSALYLCASSLTRDTRYGYTFGSGTRLTVV.

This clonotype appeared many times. The CDR3 loop reads CASSVGATGAANEKLFF. CDR3 DNA: TGTGCCAGCAGCGTAGGAGCTACAGGGGCCGCAAATGAAAAACTGTTTTTT. This chain links TRBV9 with TRBJ1-4; 7 bases are a match to TRBD1. Germline V gene sequence: CDR1 SGDLS, CDR2 YYNGEE. The CDR3 covers 17 residues. With V trimmed by 0 bases and J by 5 bases, 10 bases remained unmatched.

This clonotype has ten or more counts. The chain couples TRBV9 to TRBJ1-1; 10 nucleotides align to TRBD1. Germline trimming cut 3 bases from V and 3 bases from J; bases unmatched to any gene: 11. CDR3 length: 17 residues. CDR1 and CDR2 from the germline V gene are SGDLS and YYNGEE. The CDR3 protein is CASSAGGQGMKDTEAFF. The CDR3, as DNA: TGTGCCAGCAGCGCAGGGGGACAGGGGATGAAGGACACTGAAGCTTTCTTT.

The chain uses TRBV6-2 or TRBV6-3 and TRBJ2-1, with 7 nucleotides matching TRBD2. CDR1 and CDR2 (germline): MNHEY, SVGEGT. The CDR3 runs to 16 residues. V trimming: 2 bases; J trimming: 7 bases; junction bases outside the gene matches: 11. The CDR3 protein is CASSYEASGIRNEQFF. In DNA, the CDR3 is TGTGCCAGCAGTTACGAGGCTAGCGGTATTAGGAATGAGCAGTTCTTC.

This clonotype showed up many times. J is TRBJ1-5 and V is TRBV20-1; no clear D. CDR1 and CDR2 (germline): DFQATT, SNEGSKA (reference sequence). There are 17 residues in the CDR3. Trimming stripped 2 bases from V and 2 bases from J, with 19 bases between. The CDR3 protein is CSARPPTVGVGNQPQHF. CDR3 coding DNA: TGCAGTGCTAGACCCCCAACAGTGGGTGTGGGCAATCAGCCCCAGCATTTT.

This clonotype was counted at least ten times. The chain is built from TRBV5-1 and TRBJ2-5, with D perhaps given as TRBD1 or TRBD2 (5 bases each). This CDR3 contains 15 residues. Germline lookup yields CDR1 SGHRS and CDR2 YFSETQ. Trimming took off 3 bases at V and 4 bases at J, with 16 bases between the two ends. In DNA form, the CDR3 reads TGCGCCAGCAGCTCCCCAATGCAGGGACGAGAGACCCAGTACTTC. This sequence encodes CASSSPMQGRETQYF.

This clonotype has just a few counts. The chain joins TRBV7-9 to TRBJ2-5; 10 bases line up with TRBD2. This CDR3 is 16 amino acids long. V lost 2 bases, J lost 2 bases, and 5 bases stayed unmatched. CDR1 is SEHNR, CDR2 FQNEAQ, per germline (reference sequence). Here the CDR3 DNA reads TGTGCCAGCAGCTTAAGGCTAGCGGGGGCTCAAGAGACCCAGTACTTC. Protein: CASSLRLAGAQETQYF. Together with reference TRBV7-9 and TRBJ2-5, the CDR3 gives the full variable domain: DTGVSQNPRHKITKRGQNVTFRCDPISEHNRLYWYRQTLGQGPEFLTYFQNEAQLEKSRLLSDRFSAERPKGSFSTLEIQRTEQGDSAMYLCASSLRLAGAQETQYFGPGTRLLVL.

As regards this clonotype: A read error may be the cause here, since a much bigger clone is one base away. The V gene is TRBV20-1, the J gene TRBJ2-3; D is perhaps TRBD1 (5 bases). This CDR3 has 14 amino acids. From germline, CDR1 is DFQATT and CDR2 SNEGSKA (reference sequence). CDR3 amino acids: CSALTEWGTHTQYF. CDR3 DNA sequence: TGCAGTGCTCTGACAGAATGGGGCACACATACGCAGTATTTT.

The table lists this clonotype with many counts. The chain's CDR3 is CASTAGQSSYEQYF. The CDR3, as DNA: TGCGCCAGCACCGCGGGACAGTCCTCCTACGAGCAGTACTTC. The rearrangement links TRBV5-1 to TRBJ2-7; perhaps TRBD1 as D (7 bases). The CDR3 has 14 residues. Trimming shortened V by 6 bases and J by 0 bases, and 13 bases separated the two germline ends. CDR1 SGHRS and CDR2 YFSETQ come from the germline V gene.

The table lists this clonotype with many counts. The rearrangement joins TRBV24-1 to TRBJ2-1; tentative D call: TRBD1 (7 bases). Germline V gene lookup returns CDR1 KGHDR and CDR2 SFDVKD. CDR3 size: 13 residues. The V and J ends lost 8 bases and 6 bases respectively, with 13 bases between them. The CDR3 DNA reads TGTGCCACCAAATCAGGGGGGAGCAATGAGCAGTTCTTC. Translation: CATKSGGSNEQFF.

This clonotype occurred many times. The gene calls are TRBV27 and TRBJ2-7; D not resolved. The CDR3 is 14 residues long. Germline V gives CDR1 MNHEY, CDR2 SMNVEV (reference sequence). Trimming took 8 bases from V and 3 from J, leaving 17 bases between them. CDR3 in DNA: TGTGCCAGCTCAGGACGTCACTCCCTCTACGAGCAGTACTTC. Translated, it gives CASSGRHSLYEQYF.

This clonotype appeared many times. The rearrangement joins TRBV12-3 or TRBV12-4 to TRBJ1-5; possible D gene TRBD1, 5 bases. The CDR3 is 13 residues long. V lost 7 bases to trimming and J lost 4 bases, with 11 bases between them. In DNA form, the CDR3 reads TGTGCCAGCACCCAGGGCATTAATCAGCCCCAGCATTTT. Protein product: CASTQGINQPQHF.

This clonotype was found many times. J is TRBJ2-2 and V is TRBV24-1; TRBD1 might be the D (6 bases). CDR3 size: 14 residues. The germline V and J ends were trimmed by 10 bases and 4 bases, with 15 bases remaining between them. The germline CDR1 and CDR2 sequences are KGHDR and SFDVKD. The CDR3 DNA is TGTGCCACGGCCCACAGGGTCTCCACCGGGGAGCTGTTTTTT. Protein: CATAHRVSTGELFF.